This is a list of T cell receptor beta chains from one sample in a study of blood T cell repertoires in COVID-19. The data were produced by immunoSEQ multiplex PCR, yet TCRdb's version contains in-frame clones alone and is incomplete. This sample has approximately 240,000 clones; more than 80% occur once, and the top ten carry around 5.5%. Sequenced input: peripheral blood. These receptors were obtained from a human donor in a cohort sampled during active COVID-19. CDR3s include the opening cysteine and the closing phenylalanine or tryptophan. Each record gives: J gene, V gene, clone size, D gene, CDR3 DNA, CDR3 protein. A D gene is named only where the DNA matches it firmly. Clone size is given for some rows only: seen once, a few or many times, or a class if the clone is expanded.

J: TRBJ2-2
V: TRBV19
size: -
D: TRBD2
DNA: TGTGCCAGTAGTGCGACTAGCGGGAGGGTTGGCGGGGAGCTGTTTTTT
CDR3: CASSATSGRVGGELFF

J: TRBJ2-1
V: TRBV10-1
size: -
D: TRBD2
DNA: TGCGCCAGCAGTGAGTCGGGGGGGCTAGCGGGATTGAATGAGCAGTTCTTC
CDR3: CASSESGGLAGLNEQFF

J: TRBJ1-1
V: TRBV5-1
size: -
D: -
DNA: TGCGCCAGCAGCTTGGGCCGCGGAGGGGTTGAAGCTTTCTTT
CDR3: CASSLGRGGVEAFF

J: TRBJ2-7
V: TRBV27
size: -
D: TRBD1
DNA: TGTGCCAGCAGTACGGACAGGAGATACGAGCAGTACTTC
CDR3: CASSTDRRYEQYF

J: TRBJ1-6
V: TRBV30
size: -
D: TRBD1
DNA: TGTGCCTGGAGGACAGGGGATTCACCCCTCCACTTT
CDR3: CAWRTGDSPLHF

J: TRBJ2-5
V: TRBV28
size: -
D: TRBD1
DNA: TGTGCCACCTTCGGCCCAGGGGGTGGAAAGACCCAGTACTTC
CDR3: CATFGPGGGKTQYF

J: TRBJ2-5
V: TRBV5-1
size: -
D: -
DNA: TGCGCCAGCAGCCCCAAGGGCCCCGGGGGACGGGAGACCCAGTACTTC
CDR3: CASSPKGPGGRETQYF

J: TRBJ2-5
V: TRBV7-9
size: -
D: -
DNA: TGTGCCAGCAGCTTAGCGACAGTTAAAGAGACCCAGTACTTC
CDR3: CASSLATVKETQYF

J: TRBJ2-3
V: TRBV7-9
size: -
D: TRBD1
DNA: TGTGCCAGCAACCTAGGGGGCGGCACAGATACGCAGTATTTT
CDR3: CASNLGGGTDTQYF

J: TRBJ2-3
V: TRBV7-7
size: -
D: -
DNA: TGTGCTAGCAGCTTAAGGGACGCCGTGGGGGCCAACACAGATACGCAGTATTTT
CDR3: CASSLRDAVGANTDTQYF

J: TRBJ2-5
V: TRBV14
size: -
D: TRBD2
DNA: TGTGCCAGCAGCCCTGCTACTGGCGGGAGGGACCAAGAGACCCAGTACTTC
CDR3: CASSPATGGRDQETQYF

J: TRBJ1-6
V: TRBV2
size: -
D: -
DNA: TGTGCCAGCACCCCCGAGACAGGCTATAATTCACCCCTCCACTTT
CDR3: CASTPETGYNSPLHF

J: TRBJ1-1
V: TRBV5-4
size: few
D: -
DNA: TGTGCCAGCAGCTTGAATCCGACAGACTACACTGAAGCTTTCTTT
CDR3: CASSLNPTDYTEAFF

J: TRBJ1-1
V: TRBV3-1/TRBV3-2
size: -
D: -
DNA: TGTGCCAGCAGCCAGGGAGGCGGGACTGAAGCTTTCTTT
CDR3: CASSQGGGTEAFF

J: TRBJ1-2
V: TRBV6-6
size: -
D: -
DNA: TGTGCCAGCGGAACCGACAGTTTTTATGGCTACACCTTC
CDR3: CASGTDSFYGYTF

J: TRBJ2-1
V: TRBV15
size: -
D: TRBD2
DNA: TGTGCCACCAGCAGAGGTGGGGGGGAGTTATGGAATGAGCAGTTCTTC
CDR3: CATSRGGGELWNEQFF

J: TRBJ1-5
V: TRBV9
size: -
D: -
DNA: TGTGCCAGCAGCGTAGACTCAACGGGGCCCCAGCATTTT
CDR3: CASSVDSTGPQHF

J: TRBJ2-5
V: TRBV10-1
size: -
D: TRBD1
DNA: TGCGCCAGCAGTGACTCGACAGGGGCAGAGACCCAGTACTTC
CDR3: CASSDSTGAETQYF

J: TRBJ2-2
V: TRBV27
size: -
D: -
DNA: TGTGCCAGCAGTTTACAGGGCGTTCAAACCGGGGAGCTGTTTTTT
CDR3: CASSLQGVQTGELFF

J: TRBJ1-5
V: TRBV5-8
size: -
D: -
DNA: TGTGCCAGCAGCTTGGATAGCAGGGGCCAGCATTTT
CDR3: CASSLDSRGQHF

J: TRBJ2-2
V: TRBV24-1
size: -
D: -
DNA: TGTGCCACCAGTGGCGAGGGAACCGGGGAGCTGTTTTTT
CDR3: CATSGEGTGELFF

J: TRBJ2-2
V: TRBV18
size: -
D: TRBD1
DNA: TGTGCCAGCTCACCTCCGGGACAGCCGAACACCGGGGAGCTGTTTTTT
CDR3: CASSPPGQPNTGELFF

J: TRBJ2-4
V: TRBV3-1/TRBV3-2
size: -
D: -
DNA: TGTGCCAGCAGCCAAGACCTACTAGCCAAAAACATTCAGTACTTC
CDR3: CASSQDLLAKNIQYF

J: TRBJ1-5
V: TRBV5-1
size: -
D: -
DNA: TGCGCCAGCAGCTTGGGAGTTGGCAATCAGCCCCAGCATTTT
CDR3: CASSLGVGNQPQHF

J: TRBJ2-7
V: TRBV9
size: once
D: TRBD2
DNA: TGTGCCAGCAGCGGTAGTGAAGCGCTAGCGGGAGGCGAGCAGTACTTC
CDR3: CASSGSEALAGGEQYF

J: TRBJ2-5
V: TRBV5-1
size: -
D: -
DNA: TGCGCCAGCAGCGCCGTACGGGGGGCCGGGGAGACCCAGTACTTC
CDR3: CASSAVRGAGETQYF

J: TRBJ2-3
V: TRBV5-4
size: -
D: TRBD1
DNA: TGTGCCAGCAGTTCCGGACAGGGGGCTACAGATACGCAGTATTTT
CDR3: CASSSGQGATDTQYF

J: TRBJ2-7
V: TRBV28
size: -
D: -
DNA: TGTGCCAGCATCGCAGGGTACGGGTCCTACGAGCAGTACTTC
CDR3: CASIAGYGSYEQYF

J: TRBJ2-5
V: TRBV7-9
size: once
D: TRBD2
DNA: TGTGCCAGCAGCACGGCTAGCGGGGGAGGCCAAGAGACCCAGTACTTC
CDR3: CASSTASGGGQETQYF

J: TRBJ2-6
V: TRBV11-2
size: -
D: TRBD1
DNA: TGTGCCAGCAGCCTCCAACCGGGACAGGGTCTCTCTGGGGCCAACGTCCTGACTTTC
CDR3: CASSLQPGQGLSGANVLTF

J: TRBJ2-3
V: TRBV24-1
size: -
D: TRBD1
DNA: TGTGCCACCAGTGTCCCGGGACAGGGAAACACAGATACGCAGTATTTT
CDR3: CATSVPGQGNTDTQYF

J: TRBJ1-1
V: TRBV20-1
size: -
D: TRBD1
DNA: TGCAGTGCTAGTACAGGGGACACTGAAGCTTTCTTT
CDR3: CSASTGDTEAFF

J: TRBJ1-1
V: TRBV29-1
size: -
D: -
DNA: TGCAGCGTTCATCCCCAGCGGGGGAGTGAAGCTTTCTTT
CDR3: CSVHPQRGSEAFF

J: TRBJ1-5
V: TRBV6-5
size: few
D: -
DNA: TGTGCCAGCAGTTCGGATATCTTGGGGAGAGGGCCCCAGCATTTT
CDR3: CASSSDILGRGPQHF

J: TRBJ2-5
V: TRBV10-1
size: -
D: TRBD2
DNA: TGCGCCAGCAGTGTCGGACTAGCGGGCCAAGAGACCCAGTACTTC
CDR3: CASSVGLAGQETQYF

J: TRBJ2-3
V: TRBV18
size: once
D: TRBD2
DNA: TGTGCCAGCTCACCAGTTCGGGGGGCGCAGTATTTT
CDR3: CASSPVRGAQYF

J: TRBJ2-2
V: TRBV5-4
size: -
D: TRBD2
DNA: TGTGCCAGCACGGTGCGGGAGTGGGGCACCGGGGAGCTGTTTTTT
CDR3: CASTVREWGTGELFF

J: TRBJ1-5
V: TRBV5-5
size: -
D: -
DNA: TGTGCCAGCAGCTTGGACAGATATAACAATCAGCCCCAGCATTTT
CDR3: CASSLDRYNNQPQHF

J: TRBJ2-2
V: TRBV28
size: few
D: TRBD1
DNA: TGTGCCAGCAGTTTATCAGGACAGGGAAGGTCCGGGGAGCTGTTTTTT
CDR3: CASSLSGQGRSGELFF

J: TRBJ2-5
V: TRBV6-5
size: -
D: TRBD2
DNA: TGTGCCAGCACCCCGGGACTAGGGTCGGAGACCCAGTACTTC
CDR3: CASTPGLGSETQYF

J: TRBJ2-2
V: TRBV10-3
size: -
D: TRBD2
DNA: TGTGCCATCAGAGGACTAGAAGGCGGGGAGCTGTTTTTT
CDR3: CAIRGLEGGELFF

J: TRBJ2-1
V: TRBV18
size: -
D: TRBD1
DNA: TGTGCCAGCTCACCCCTACCCGGGACAGGGGACCATGAGCAGTTCTTC
CDR3: CASSPLPGTGDHEQFF

J: TRBJ2-3
V: TRBV25-1
size: many
D: TRBD1
DNA: TGTGCCAGCAGTCCCCGGACAGGGGGAACAGATACGCAGTATTTT
CDR3: CASSPRTGGTDTQYF

J: TRBJ2-7
V: TRBV6-5
size: -
D: -
DNA: TGTGCCAGCAGTCCCCGGACAGTTAGCTCCTACGAGCAGTACTTC
CDR3: CASSPRTVSSYEQYF

J: TRBJ2-1
V: TRBV5-4
size: -
D: -
DNA: TGTGCCAGCAGCAGGCCGGGGGACAATGAGCAGTTCTTC
CDR3: CASSRPGDNEQFF